This T cell receptor beta chain is drawn from a study of blood T cell repertoires in COVID-19. Using immunoSEQ multiplex PCR, the repertoire was profiled, and TCRdb retains in-frame clones only, with some absent. Here the sample spans fewer than 80,000 clones, less than 85% being singletons. Germline V gene lookup returns CDR1 SGHVS and CDR2 FNYEAQ. J was trimmed by 6 bases and V by 1 base; bases with no gene match: 2. This CDR3 contains 15 residues. The rearrangement links TRBV7-6 to TRBJ2-7; 14 bases agree with TRBD2. The sequenced material came from peripheral blood. The sequence derives from a man aged 45-60 years with COVID-19, enrolled during active disease. The CDR3 protein is CASSLEGLAGVEQYF. The DNA of the CDR3 is TGTGCCAGCAGCTTAGAGGGACTAGCGGGGGTCGAGCAGTACTTC.